These 9 T cell receptor beta chains came from one sample sequenced in a study of blood T cell repertoires in COVID-19. The method was immunoSEQ multiplex PCR; TCRdb's version includes in-frame clones alone and lacks a portion of them. The sample lists hundreds of thousands of clones, less than 90% occurring once. The material sequenced was peripheral blood. These receptors all come from a woman aged 55-70 years with COVID-19, enrolled during active disease.

The chain combines TRBV5-6 with TRBJ2-7; possible D gene TRBD1, 6 bases. CDR3 size: 15 residues. Per germline, CDR1 SGHDT and CDR2 YYEEEE. V gave up 4 bases and J gave up 1 base, with 15 bases separating them. This chain's CDR3 is CASSRFTQGSYEQYF. In DNA form, the CDR3 reads TGTGCCAGCAGCCGTTTCACCCAGGGGTCCTACGAGCAGTACTTC.

The chain recombines TRBV6-9 with TRBJ1-2, with D uncertain. The ends were cut back, 11 bases at V and 5 bases at J, with 9 bases in the middle. In germline, CDR1 is MNHGY, CDR2 SVAAGI. This CDR3 is 10 amino acids long. CDR3 in amino acids: CARPGYGYTF. The CDR3 bases are TGTGCCCGGCCGGGTTATGGCTACACCTTC.

The gene calls are TRBV9 and TRBJ2-3, with D perhaps TRBD1 (5 bases). Germline lookup yields CDR1 SGDLS and CDR2 YYNGEE. This CDR3 has 13 residues. Trimming took off 5 bases at V and 6 bases at J, with 13 bases between the two ends. CDR3 residues: CASSIRGLDTQYF. CDR3 nucleotide sequence: TGTGCCAGCAGTATAAGGGGATTGGATACGCAGTATTTT. Full variable domain (missing parts from reference TRBV9 and TRBJ2-3): DSGVTQTPKHLITATGQRVTLRCSPRSGDLSVYWYQQSLDQGLQFLIQYYNGEERAKGNILERFSAQQFPDLHSELNLSSLELGDSALYFCASSIRGLDTQYFGPGTRLTVL.

V gene TRBV5-4 combines with J gene TRBJ2-2; 8 bases align to TRBD1. This CDR3 is built from 17 residues. Trimming cost V 3 bases and J 7 bases; bases outside gene matches: 14. Germline CDR1 is SGHNT and CDR2 is YYREEE (reference sequence). The DNA of the CDR3 is TGTGCCAGCAGCTGGATAGGAGCAGGGGGCCTCGGCGGGGAGCTGTTTTTT. This encodes CASSWIGAGGLGGELFF.

This chain links TRBV21-1 with TRBJ2-7; the table's TRBD2 call for D was not verified on the DNA. TRBV21-1 is recorded as a pseudogene. The CDR3 is 18 residues long. CDR3 bases: TGTGCCAGCAGCAAAATTCGCCCGTCTAGCGGGGGTCGGAACGAGCAGTACTTC. Protein: CASSKIRPSSGGRNEQYF.

The gene calls are TRBV12-3 or TRBV12-4 and TRBJ2-3; D might be TRBD2 (5 bases). Deletions cut 7 bases from V and 4 bases from J, with 12 bases between. The CDR3 covers 13 residues. CDR3 DNA sequence: TGTGCCAGCACCTTCGGGGTCCCAGATACGCAGTATTTT. Translating gives CASTFGVPDTQYF.

The rearrangement joins TRBV7-6 to TRBJ2-5, with D possibly TRBD2 on 5 matching bases. V lost 5 bases and J lost 5, with 18 bases in between. The CDR3 has 15 amino acids. The germline CDR1 and CDR2 sequences are SGHVS and FNYEAQ. The CDR3 is CASSQRGSVVETQYF. The CDR3 bases are TGTGCCAGCAGCCAACGGGGATCTGTCGTGGAGACCCAGTACTTC. The full variable domain, its missing parts supplied by reference TRBV7-6 and TRBJ2-5, is GAGVSQSPRYKVTKRGQDVALRCDPISGHVSLYWYRQALGQGPEFLTYFNYEAQQDKSGLPNDRFSAERPEGSISTLTIQRTEQRDSAMYRCASSQRGSVVETQYFGPGTRLLVL.

The chain links TRBV28 to TRBJ2-7, with TRBD2 matching 9 bases. V shed 4 bases, J shed 3 bases, and the junction held 7 bases outside the gene matches. The CDR3 has 15 amino acids. Germline V gene sequence: CDR1 MDHEN, CDR2 SYDVKM. The CDR3 DNA reads as TGTGCCAGCAGTTCCCCCGCTAGCGGGGTCTACGAGCAGTACTTC. Translation: CASSSPASGVYEQYF.

The rearrangement uses TRBV7-2 and TRBJ1-2, with D unclear. The V gene lost 3 bases and the J gene lost 6 bases, with 11 bases spanning the gap. Per the germline V gene, CDR1 is SGHTA and CDR2 is FQGNSA. This CDR3 is 13 amino acids long. DNA of the CDR3: TGTGCCAGCAGCTTCGGGAATATGGATGGCTACACCTTC. Its protein product is CASSFGNMDGYTF.